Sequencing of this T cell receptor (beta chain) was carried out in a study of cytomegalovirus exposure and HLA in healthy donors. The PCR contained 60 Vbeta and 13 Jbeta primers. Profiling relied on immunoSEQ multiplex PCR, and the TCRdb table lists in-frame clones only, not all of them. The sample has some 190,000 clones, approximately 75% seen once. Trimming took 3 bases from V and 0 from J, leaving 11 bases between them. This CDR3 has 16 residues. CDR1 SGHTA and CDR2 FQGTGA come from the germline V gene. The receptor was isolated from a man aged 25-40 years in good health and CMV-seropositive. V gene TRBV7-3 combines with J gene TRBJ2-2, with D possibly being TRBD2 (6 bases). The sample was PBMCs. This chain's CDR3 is CASSFQGGANTGELFF. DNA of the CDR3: TGTGCCAGCAGCTTCCAGGGAGGCGCGAACACCGGGGAGCTGTTTTTT.